A selection of T cell receptor beta chains follows, all from one sample in a study of beta chain features in type 1 diabetes. Measured with immunoSEQ multiplex PCR; TCRdb has only the in-frame clones, and not every one. The repertoire holds some 150,000 clones, with about 51% as singletons. Specimen: Tregs from blood. The receptors shown here come from a man aged 18 to 29 in good health. Both conserved end residues are part of each CDR3. A D gene is named only where the DNA matches it firmly. Clone sizes are given selectively: once, few, many, or a class where the clone is expanded.

>TRBD1|TRBJ2-7|NA|TRBV27
CASSSPDRVHEQYF
TGTGCCAGCAGTTCCCCCGACAGGGTCCACGAGCAGTACTTC
>TRBD2|TRBJ2-5|NA|TRBV30
CAWGEGETQYF
TGTGCCTGGGGGGAGGGAGAGACCCAGTACTTC
>TRBD1|TRBJ1-2|NA|TRBV7-9
CASSLQGGGYTF
TGTGCCAGCAGCTTGCAGGGGGGTGGCTACACCTTC
>TRBD2|TRBJ2-1|NA|TRBV4-2
CASSQDISGSVYEQFF
TGTGCCAGCAGCCAAGATATAAGCGGGAGTGTCTATGAGCAGTTCTTC
>TRBD1|TRBJ2-1|NA|TRBV19
CASSAPGGRYYNEQFF
TGTGCCAGTAGTGCGCCAGGGGGTAGATACTACAATGAGCAGTTCTTC
>NA|TRBJ1-1|NA|TRBV28
CASSLVSEGDTEAFF
TGTGCCAGCAGTTTAGTTAGCGAGGGGGACACTGAAGCTTTCTTT
>NA|TRBJ2-4|NA|TRBV28
CASSFDRPIAKNIQYF
TGTGCCAGCAGTTTCGACAGGCCTATAGCCAAAAACATTCAGTACTTC
>TRBD2|TRBJ2-1|NA|TRBV7-3
CASSSQLAGGPQEQFF
TGTGCCAGCAGCTCGCAACTAGCGGGGGGGCCGCAGGAGCAGTTCTTC
>TRBD2|TRBJ2-7|few|TRBV6-5
CASSYRGLESREQYF
TGTGCCAGCAGTTACAGAGGACTAGAGTCGCGCGAGCAGTACTTC
>NA|TRBJ2-2|NA|TRBV25-1
CASSEWSAPGELFF
TGTGCCAGCAGTGAATGGAGCGCCCCCGGGGAGCTGTTTTTT
>TRBD1|TRBJ1-2|few|TRBV7-2
CASSSGTVVRLYGYTF
TGTGCCAGCAGCTCCGGGACAGTTGTTAGGCTTTATGGCTACACCTTC
>TRBD2|TRBJ2-5|few|TRBV13
CASSLVGTSGQETQYF
TGTGCCAGCAGCTTAGTCGGGACTAGCGGCCAAGAGACCCAGTACTTC
>NA|TRBJ1-1|few|TRBV7-9
CASSLTGVNTEAFF
TGTGCCAGCAGCTTAACCGGGGTGAACACTGAAGCTTTCTTT
>TRBD2|TRBJ2-1|NA|TRBV29-1
CSVVRLAGVNEQFF
TGCAGCGTTGTTAGGCTAGCGGGAGTCAATGAGCAGTTCTTC
>TRBD1|TRBJ1-2|few|TRBV10-3
CATMGQGNYGYTF
TGTGCCACCATGGGACAGGGCAACTATGGCTACACCTTC
>NA|TRBJ1-2|NA|TRBV6-1
CASSEQGLSYGYTF
TGTGCCAGCAGTGAGCAGGGCCTATCCTATGGCTACACCTTC
>NA|TRBJ2-5|NA|TRBV5-6
CASTRRVQYQETQYF
TGTGCCAGCACCCGGCGGGTCCAGTACCAAGAGACCCAGTACTTC
>NA|TRBJ1-6|NA|TRBV5-4
CASSLYLQGAYNSPLHF
TGTGCCAGCAGCTTGTACCTGCAGGGCGCCTATAATTCACCCCTCCACTTT
>NA|TRBJ2-7|few|TRBV4-3
CASSQDRFGREQYF
TGCGCCAGCAGCCAGGACAGATTCGGTCGCGAGCAGTACTTC
>TRBD1|TRBJ1-6|NA|TRBV4-3
CASSQETTGRASPLHF
TGCGCCAGCAGCCAAGAGACGACAGGGAGAGCTTCACCCCTCCACTTT
>TRBD2|TRBJ2-3|NA|TRBV2
CASSEQRASGNTDTQYF
TGTGCCAGCAGTGAACAGAGGGCTAGCGGCAACACAGATACGCAGTATTTT
>TRBD1|TRBJ2-3|NA|TRBV29-1
CSVIPGQGVDTQYF
TGCAGCGTTATACCGGGACAGGGTGTGGATACGCAGTATTTT
>NA|TRBJ1-4|few|TRBV29-1
CSVDAGDGEKLFF
TGCAGCGTTGACGCCGGGGATGGAGAAAAACTGTTTTTT
>NA|TRBJ1-6|NA|TRBV6-1
CASSARTEDNSPLHF
TGTGCCAGCAGTGCCCGGACAGAAGATAATTCACCCCTCCACTTT
>TRBD2|TRBJ2-2|NA|TRBV2
CASSQRGMGNTGELFF
TGTGCCAGCAGCCAGCGGGGTATGGGTAACACCGGGGAGCTGTTTTTT
>NA|TRBJ1-2|few|TRBV10-3
CAISEGHNNYGYTF
TGTGCCATCAGTGAGGGACACAATAACTATGGCTACACCTTC
>NA|TRBJ1-5|once|TRBV6-1
CASSVGGDQPQHF
TGTGCCAGCAGTGTTGGGGGGGACCAGCCCCAGCATTTT
>TRBD1|TRBJ1-5|NA|TRBV7-2
CASTKKGAGDQPQHF
TGTGCCAGCACCAAAAAGGGGGCAGGGGATCAGCCCCAGCATTTT
>NA|TRBJ1-1|NA|TRBV30
CAWSVDPHSRYTEAFF
TGTGCCTGGAGTGTCGATCCCCACAGCAGGTACACTGAAGCTTTCTTT
>TRBD2|TRBJ2-5|few|TRBV5-4
CASSLGLAIQETQYF
TGTGCCAGCAGCTTGGGACTAGCCATCCAAGAGACCCAGTACTTC
>TRBD2|TRBJ2-2|NA|TRBV4-3
CASSQQLLAGTGELFF
TGCGCCAGCAGCCAGCAATTACTAGCGGGAACCGGGGAGCTGTTTTTT
>TRBD2|TRBJ2-3|NA|TRBV2
CASSAGLAEPTDTQYF
TGTGCCAGCAGTGCCGGACTAGCGGAACCCACAGATACGCAGTATTTT
>NA|TRBJ2-7|NA|TRBV15
CATSRAPWGQYEQYF
TGTGCCACCAGCAGGGCCCCGTGGGGGCAGTACGAGCAGTACTTC
>TRBD2|TRBJ2-1|NA|TRBV5-1
CASSLGLAAYNEQFF
TGCGCCAGCAGCTTGGGACTAGCGGCCTACAATGAGCAGTTCTTC
>TRBD1|TRBJ1-1|NA|TRBV18
CASSPWDSQLEAFF
TGTGCCAGCTCACCATGGGACAGCCAACTCGAAGCTTTCTTT
>TRBD1|TRBJ1-2|once|TRBV29-1
CSVDPEGGRFGYTF
TGCAGCGTTGACCCGGAAGGGGGCAGGTTTGGCTACACCTTC
>NA|TRBJ2-7|NA|TRBV18
CASSPLPLSASSYEQYF
TGTGCCAGCTCACCCCTTCCCCTTAGTGCCTCCTCCTACGAGCAGTACTTC
>TRBD2|TRBJ2-7|NA|TRBV10-3
CAISGISGRGYEQYF
TGTGCCATCAGTGGGATTAGCGGGAGAGGGTACGAGCAGTACTTC
>NA|TRBJ1-3|NA|TRBV7-2
CASSSSGALTGSTIYF
TGTGCCAGCAGCTCTTCAGGGGCCCTCACCGGCAGCACCATATATTTT
>NA|TRBJ1-2|NA|TRBV7-9
CASSLMQGAIYGYTF
TGTGCCAGCAGCTTAATGCAGGGCGCTATCTATGGCTACACCTTC
>NA|TRBJ2-3|NA|TRBV6-4
CASSDSFRAGTDTQYF
TGTGCCAGCAGTGACTCTTTCAGGGCGGGCACAGATACGCAGTATTTT
>NA|TRBJ1-6|few|TRBV28
CASSLNPQLNSPLHF
TGTGCCAGCAGTTTAAACCCACAGCTTAATTCACCCCTCCACTTT
>NA|TRBJ1-2|few|TRBV5-4
CASSRQGYSGYTF
TGTGCCAGCAGCCGCCAGGGGTATTCTGGCTACACCTTC
>TRBD2|TRBJ2-1|NA|TRBV5-1
CASSLGLAGRNEQFF
TGCGCCAGCAGCTTGGGACTAGCGGGACGAAATGAGCAGTTCTTC
>NA|TRBJ1-1|NA|TRBV30
CAWIEMNTEAFF
TGTGCCTGGATTGAGATGAACACTGAAGCTTTCTTT
>TRBD2|TRBJ2-1|NA|TRBV25-1
CASSEYGGGGYNEQFF
TGTGCCAGCAGTGAATATGGTGGGGGGGGGTACAATGAGCAGTTCTTC
>TRBD1|TRBJ1-6|NA|TRBV6-5
CASSYGHTGVSPLHF
TGTGCCAGCAGTTACGGACACACAGGGGTTTCACCCCTCCACTTT
>NA|TRBJ1-2|few|TRBV12-5
CASGLGGNYGYTF
TGTGCTAGTGGTTTGGGGGGCAACTATGGCTACACCTTC
>TRBD1|TRBJ2-5|NA|TRBV19
CASSWGQGFETQYF
TGTGCCAGTAGCTGGGGACAGGGGTTTGAGACCCAGTACTTC
>TRBD1|TRBJ2-1|NA|TRBV4-1
CASRETGGSYNEQFF
TGCGCCAGCAGGGAAACAGGGGGTTCCTACAATGAGCAGTTCTTC
>NA|TRBJ2-1|NA|TRBV6-5
CASSRVVGEQFF
TGTGCCAGCAGCCGCGTAGTCGGTGAGCAGTTCTTC